This T cell receptor (beta chain) was sequenced during a study of CD8+ T cells in alopecia areata (dated by TCRdb to 2017 to 2018). For context, the study as a whole: The treated patients, all with moderate-to-severe alopecia areata, were enrolled in an open-label pilot trial of oral tofacitinib given at 5 to 10 mg twice daily. Scalp clonality was compared across normal scalp (n=4), patchy alopecia areata scalp (n=8), and alopecia totalis/universalis scalp (n=8). Tofacitinib was administered for 6 to 18 months, and 6 months of follow-up off drug were then conducted to assess delayed response and recurrence. RNA was extracted with the PAXgene miRNA kit for fixed scalp, the miRNeasy kit for PBMCs, and the RNeasy kit for mouse skin. In humans, TCRbeta sequencing was performed on scalp tissue and on sorted CD4+ and CD8+ peripheral blood T cells from healthy controls and from patients with patchy or totalis/universalis alopecia areata. The study used high-throughput TCRbeta sequencing to examine T cell clonal expansion in alopecia areata, in both the C3H/HeJ mouse model and human patients. The SALT score, which quantifies the percentage of affected scalp surface area, was used to measure disease severity in treated patients. Biopsies were taken from tofacitinib-treated patients at baseline and again at 4 and 24 weeks into treatment, and several of those patients also had a later scalp biopsy. Amplification of TCRbeta CDR3 regions was done by immunoSEQ multiplex PCR using 35 Vbeta forward primers and 13 Jbeta reverse primers. Results the study describes overall, beyond this receptor: Because the treated cohort was small and had only one nonresponder, larger studies are needed to examine links between baseline CD8+ expansion and response. Higher clonality and more expanded CD8+ clones were observed in lesional scalp than in normal scalp, particularly in alopecia totalis/universalis, a finding suggestive of antigenic drive. With tofacitinib, both scalp clonality and the number of expanded CD8+ clones among the top 100 scalp clones went down significantly. TCR sequences shared between patients were less clear than in mice, possibly partly because of HLA diversity in the patient population. During tofacitinib treatment, many expanded lesional clones stuck around in both scalp and blood, and this persistence may partly explain why relapse happens after treatment is stopped. Resident alphabeta T cells in normal human skin are also sequenced, complicating scalp TCR repertoire analysis, unlike mouse skin dominated by gammadelta T cells.

Read against the paper, the sample's time point label means: more than three weeks on oral tofacitinib. The treatment or condition tag for this specimen amounts to: oral pan-JAK inhibitor, 5-10 mg twice daily. Lesional scalp punch biopsies and peripheral blood were obtained from alopecia areata patients. After PBMCs were isolated by density centrifugation and stained for CD3, CD4 and CD8, a FACSAria was used to sort CD4+ and CD8+ T cells. Note on this clone: What antigen it recognizes has not been identified. No base-level quality is on record; no much larger clone is a single base apart.

Libraries were prepared through the immunoSEQ multiplex PCR assay. To provide template for TCR sequencing, every sample had RNA extracted and reverse transcribed into cDNA. First-strand cDNA was synthesized using SuperScript III with a 2:1 mix of oligo-dT and random hexamers. A synthetic immune receptor repertoire was used to assess amplification bias, and residual bias was removed computationally. From the authors' description of their analysis: Raw reads were preprocessed to remove errors, and CDR3 was defined according to IMGT conventions as the region from the conserved cysteine to phenylalanine. Clonality was computed by normalizing Shannon entropy by log2 of the number of productive unique TCRs and subtracting the result from 1. CD4 or CD8 identity of scalp clones was inferred by cross-referencing scalp TCRbeta sequences with sorted blood CD4 and CD8 repertoires. The immuneACCESS repertoire file appears here via TCRdb, limited to in-frame rearrangements. These files lack a portion of the clones; in checked studies, under half of the deficit traces to unresolved V genes, and the cause of the others is not known. Clone size and V and J calls were adopted from that table, with D and trimming inferred from the DNA. For this sample there are 150,000 or so clones; nearly 55% appear just once. The top ten clones comprise 15% to 20% of the sample.

Based on the germline V gene, the CDR1 and CDR2 sequences are MNHEY and SVGAGI. Measured from the cysteine to the phenylalanine, the CDR3 is 15 residues long. Here the CDR3 DNA is all that survives: 45 bases in frame from base 1. The trim is 5 bases for V and 2 bases for J, with a gap of 13 bases between the germline ends. This TCR came from a human donor with alopecia areata. The sequences come from CD8+ T cells sorted from blood, collected at week 4, from a patient treated with tofacitinib. The V and J segments used are TRBV6-5 and TRBJ1-3, with the D gene too uncertain to name. The DNA sequence is as follows: TGTGCCAGCAGTCCACATGCGGAAACTGGAAACACCATATATTTT. It encodes CASSPHAETGNTIYF.